Listed below are T cell receptor beta chains from one sample, sequenced in a study of blood T cell repertoires in COVID-19. Sequencing used immunoSEQ multiplex PCR; TCRdb keeps in-frame clones, though not all of them. The data contain about 72,000 clones, roughly 89% of them singletons. The sequencing sample was made of peripheral blood. The receptors originated from a man younger than 45 with acute or convalescent COVID-19. Each CDR3 is given with its conserved first and last residue. Each record gives: D gene, J gene, CDR3 length, clone size, V gene, CDR3 protein, CDR3 DNA. The D gene is left open where the match is weak. For some rows the clone size is stated as once, few or many, or as a class when expanded; others skip it.

D gene: TRBD2
J gene: TRBJ2-7
CDR3 length: 15
clone size: .
V gene: TRBV6-5
CDR3 protein: CASSYRTSGRYEQYF
CDR3 DNA: TGTGCCAGCAGCTATAGGACTAGCGGGCGTTACGAGCAGTACTTC

D gene: .
J gene: TRBJ2-1
CDR3 length: 15
clone size: .
V gene: TRBV29-1
CDR3 protein: CSTQPYRGSYNEQFF
CDR3 DNA: TGCAGCACTCAACCCTATCGGGGCTCCTACAATGAGCAGTTCTTC

D gene: .
J gene: TRBJ2-3
CDR3 length: 16
clone size: .
V gene: TRBV28
CDR3 protein: CASSPNRGRGTDTQYF
CDR3 DNA: TGTGCCAGCAGCCCAAATAGGGGCCGGGGCACAGATACGCAGTATTTT

D gene: .
J gene: TRBJ1-2
CDR3 length: 13
clone size: .
V gene: TRBV3-1/TRBV3-2
CDR3 protein: CASSQTTAYGYTF
CDR3 DNA: TGTGCCAGCAGCCAAACGACAGCATATGGCTACACCTTC

D gene: TRBD2
J gene: TRBJ2-7
CDR3 length: 16
clone size: .
V gene: TRBV29-1
CDR3 protein: CSVGGASGKPTDEQYF
CDR3 DNA: TGCAGCGTGGGGGGGGCTAGCGGGAAGCCCACGGACGAGCAGTACTTC

D gene: .
J gene: TRBJ2-1
CDR3 length: 17
clone size: .
V gene: TRBV28
CDR3 protein: CASRRSTSFAAYNEQFF
CDR3 DNA: TGTGCCAGCAGAAGATCGACTAGTTTTGCTGCCTACAATGAGCAGTTCTTC

D gene: .
J gene: TRBJ1-1
CDR3 length: 11
clone size: .
V gene: TRBV23-1
CDR3 protein: CASRGDTEAFF
CDR3 DNA: TGCGCCAGCAGGGGCGACACTGAAGCTTTCTTT

D gene: .
J gene: TRBJ1-5
CDR3 length: 15
clone size: .
V gene: TRBV15
CDR3 protein: CATSRETGTNQPQHF
CDR3 DNA: TGTGCCACCAGCAGGGAGACAGGCACCAATCAGCCCCAGCATTTT

D gene: TRBD1
J gene: TRBJ2-7
CDR3 length: 15
clone size: .
V gene: TRBV28
CDR3 protein: CASSFFGETRGLQYF
CDR3 DNA: TGTGCCAGCAGTTTTTTTGGGGAAACCAGGGGGTTGCAGTACTTC

D gene: .
J gene: TRBJ1-6
CDR3 length: 14
clone size: .
V gene: TRBV7-3
CDR3 protein: CASSLSGDNSPLHF
CDR3 DNA: TGTGCCAGCAGCTTATCAGGGGACAATTCACCCCTCCACTTT

D gene: .
J gene: TRBJ2-5
CDR3 length: 13
clone size: .
V gene: TRBV14
CDR3 protein: CASSQALERAQYF
CDR3 DNA: TGTGCCAGCAGCCAAGCTTTGGAGCGGGCCCAGTACTTC

D gene: TRBD2
J gene: TRBJ2-7
CDR3 length: 15
clone size: .
V gene: TRBV6-1
CDR3 protein: CASSDSGRALGEQYF
CDR3 DNA: TGTGCCAGCAGTGATAGCGGGAGGGCCTTGGGCGAGCAGTACTTC

D gene: .
J gene: TRBJ1-5
CDR3 length: 13
clone size: .
V gene: TRBV5-1
CDR3 protein: CASSLEGVTPQHF
CDR3 DNA: TGCGCCAGCAGCTTGGAGGGGGTAACACCCCAGCATTTT

D gene: TRBD2
J gene: TRBJ2-2
CDR3 length: 17
clone size: .
V gene: TRBV18
CDR3 protein: CASSPSSGGADTGELFF
CDR3 DNA: TGTGCCAGCTCACCGTCTTCGGGGGGAGCGGACACCGGGGAGCTGTTTTTT

D gene: TRBD1
J gene: TRBJ2-4
CDR3 length: 14
clone size: .
V gene: TRBV27
CDR3 protein: CASSYQGAQDIQYF
CDR3 DNA: TGTGCCAGCAGTTACCAGGGGGCGCAGGACATTCAGTACTTC

D gene: TRBD1
J gene: TRBJ1-2
CDR3 length: 15
clone size: .
V gene: TRBV27
CDR3 protein: CASSLGTGNIGGYTF
CDR3 DNA: TGTGCCAGCAGTTTAGGGACAGGGAATATCGGTGGCTACACCTTC

D gene: TRBD2
J gene: TRBJ2-1
CDR3 length: 14
clone size: .
V gene: TRBV14
CDR3 protein: CASKRREGYNEQFF
CDR3 DNA: TGTGCCAGTAAGAGGCGGGAGGGCTACAATGAGCAGTTCTTC

D gene: .
J gene: TRBJ2-1
CDR3 length: 14
clone size: .
V gene: TRBV15
CDR3 protein: CATSRAGDANEQFF
CDR3 DNA: TGTGCCACCAGCAGAGCCGGAGACGCGAATGAGCAGTTCTTC

D gene: .
J gene: TRBJ2-7
CDR3 length: 15
clone size: .
V gene: TRBV28
CDR3 protein: CASSLPTRSSYEQYF
CDR3 DNA: TGTGCCAGCAGTTTACCTACCCGGAGCTCCTACGAGCAGTACTTC

D gene: TRBD2
J gene: TRBJ2-1
CDR3 length: 16
clone size: .
V gene: TRBV7-8
CDR3 protein: CASSLERDDSNDEQFF
CDR3 DNA: TGTGCCAGCAGCTTAGAGCGGGATGATTCCAACGATGAGCAGTTCTTC

D gene: .
J gene: TRBJ1-5
CDR3 length: 15
clone size: .
V gene: TRBV3-1/TRBV3-2
CDR3 protein: CASSQSTGSNQPQHF
CDR3 DNA: TGTGCCAGCAGCCAGTCTACAGGGAGCAATCAGCCCCAGCATTTT

D gene: TRBD2
J gene: TRBJ2-4
CDR3 length: 15
clone size: .
V gene: TRBV18
CDR3 protein: CASSLRTSGKNIQYF
CDR3 DNA: TGTGCCAGCTCACTCCGGACTAGCGGGAAAAACATTCAGTACTTC

D gene: .
J gene: TRBJ2-2
CDR3 length: 11
clone size: .
V gene: TRBV6-6
CDR3 protein: CATRVTGELFF
CDR3 DNA: TGTGCCACTCGGGTAACCGGGGAGCTGTTTTTT

D gene: .
J gene: TRBJ2-7
CDR3 length: 11
clone size: .
V gene: TRBV29-1
CDR3 protein: CSVTRGDEQYF
CDR3 DNA: TGCAGCGTGACCAGGGGGGACGAGCAGTACTTC

D gene: .
J gene: TRBJ2-2
CDR3 length: 17
clone size: .
V gene: TRBV18
CDR3 protein: CASSNEISGANTGELFF
CDR3 DNA: TGTGCCAGCTCCAACGAGATTAGCGGAGCGAACACCGGGGAGCTGTTTTTT

D gene: .
J gene: TRBJ1-2
CDR3 length: 13
clone size: .
V gene: TRBV18
CDR3 protein: CASSPEGNYGYTF
CDR3 DNA: TGTGCCAGCTCACCTGAGGGCAACTATGGCTACACCTTC

D gene: .
J gene: TRBJ2-7
CDR3 length: 13
clone size: .
V gene: TRBV28
CDR3 protein: CASRGPPSYEQYF
CDR3 DNA: TGTGCCAGCAGGGGCCCCCCTTCTTACGAGCAGTACTTC

D gene: .
J gene: TRBJ1-2
CDR3 length: 11
clone size: .
V gene: TRBV24-1
CDR3 protein: CATYSAGGYTF
CDR3 DNA: TGTGCCACCTATTCTGCAGGAGGCTACACCTTC

D gene: .
J gene: TRBJ2-6
CDR3 length: 13
clone size: .
V gene: TRBV12-3/TRBV12-4
CDR3 protein: CASSFAGANVLTF
CDR3 DNA: TGTGCCAGCAGTTTCGCTGGGGCCAACGTCCTGACTTTC

D gene: .
J gene: TRBJ2-7
CDR3 length: 15
clone size: .
V gene: TRBV19
CDR3 protein: CASSLGSTGRYEQYF
CDR3 DNA: TGTGCCAGTAGTCTCGGGTCGACAGGGAGGTACGAGCAGTACTTC

D gene: .
J gene: TRBJ2-1
CDR3 length: 15
clone size: few
V gene: TRBV6-4
CDR3 protein: CASSPQGGNSDEQFF
CDR3 DNA: TGTGCCAGCAGTCCGCAGGGAGGTAATTCCGATGAGCAGTTCTTC

D gene: TRBD2
J gene: TRBJ2-7
CDR3 length: 20
clone size: .
V gene: TRBV11-3
CDR3 protein: CASSLDRPGTSGKSPYEQYF
CDR3 DNA: TGTGCCAGCAGCTTAGATCGCCCCGGGACTAGCGGGAAAAGTCCCTACGAGCAGTACTTC

D gene: TRBD2
J gene: TRBJ2-1
CDR3 length: 17
clone size: .
V gene: TRBV5-1
CDR3 protein: CASSLESTSGLTNEQFF
CDR3 DNA: TGCGCCAGCAGCTTGGAATCGACTAGCGGGCTAACCAATGAGCAGTTCTTC

D gene: .
J gene: TRBJ2-1
CDR3 length: 14
clone size: .
V gene: TRBV2
CDR3 protein: CASIRAGLANEQFF
CDR3 DNA: TGTGCCAGCATTCGCGCAGGGTTGGCCAATGAGCAGTTCTTC

D gene: TRBD1
J gene: TRBJ1-3
CDR3 length: 15
clone size: .
V gene: TRBV5-4
CDR3 protein: CASSFGGQGGNTIYF
CDR3 DNA: TGTGCCAGCAGCTTTGGAGGACAGGGTGGAAACACCATATATTTT

D gene: .
J gene: TRBJ1-1
CDR3 length: 15
clone size: .
V gene: TRBV7-2
CDR3 protein: CASRRTGGRNTEAFF
CDR3 DNA: TGTGCCAGCAGACGAACAGGTGGCAGGAACACTGAAGCTTTCTTT

D gene: TRBD2
J gene: TRBJ2-7
CDR3 length: 15
clone size: .
V gene: TRBV27
CDR3 protein: CASSSQAGGPHEQYF
CDR3 DNA: TGTGCCAGCAGTTCCCAAGCGGGAGGGCCCCACGAGCAGTACTTC

D gene: TRBD2
J gene: TRBJ2-2
CDR3 length: 16
clone size: few
V gene: TRBV30
CDR3 protein: CAWSVLASGRSGELFF
CDR3 DNA: TGTGCCTGGAGTGTATTGGCTAGCGGGAGATCCGGGGAGCTGTTTTTT

D gene: .
J gene: TRBJ1-6
CDR3 length: 13
clone size: few
V gene: TRBV6-5
CDR3 protein: CASNEELGSPLHF
CDR3 DNA: TGTGCCAGCAACGAGGAACTAGGTTCACCCCTCCACTTT

D gene: TRBD2
J gene: TRBJ2-1
CDR3 length: 11
clone size: .
V gene: TRBV7-2
CDR3 protein: CASSGRNEQFF
CDR3 DNA: TGTGCCAGTAGCGGGAGGAATGAGCAGTTCTTC

D gene: TRBD1
J gene: TRBJ2-7
CDR3 length: 16
clone size: .
V gene: TRBV7-2
CDR3 protein: CASRKGGTGGAYEQYF
CDR3 DNA: TGTGCCAGCAGAAAAGGTGGGACAGGGGGCGCCTACGAGCAGTACTTC

D gene: TRBD1
J gene: TRBJ2-7
CDR3 length: 15
clone size: .
V gene: TRBV6-5
CDR3 protein: CASSRTGTGDYEQYF
CDR3 DNA: TGTGCCAGCAGCCGGACCGGGACAGGAGACTACGAGCAGTACTTC